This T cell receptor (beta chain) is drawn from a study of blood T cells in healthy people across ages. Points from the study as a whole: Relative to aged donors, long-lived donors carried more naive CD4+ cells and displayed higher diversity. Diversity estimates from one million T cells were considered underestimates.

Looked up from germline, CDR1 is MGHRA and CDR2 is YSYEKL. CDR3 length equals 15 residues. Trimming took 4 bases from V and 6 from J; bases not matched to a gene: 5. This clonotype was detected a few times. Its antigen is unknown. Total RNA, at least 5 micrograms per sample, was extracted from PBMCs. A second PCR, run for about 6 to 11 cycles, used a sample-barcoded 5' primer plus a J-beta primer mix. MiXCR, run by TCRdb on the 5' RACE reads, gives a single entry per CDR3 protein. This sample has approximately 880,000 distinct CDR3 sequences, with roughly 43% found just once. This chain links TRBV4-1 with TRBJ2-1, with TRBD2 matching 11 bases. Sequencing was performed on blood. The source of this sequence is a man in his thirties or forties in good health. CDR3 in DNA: TGCGCCAGCAGCCCCTACGGACTAGCGGGCAATGAGCAGTTCTTC. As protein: CASSPYGLAGNEQFF.